The source of this T cell receptor (beta chain) is a study of blood T cell repertoires in COVID-19. Study details: The United States, Italy and Spain provided the acute and convalescent COVID-19 samples. The cDNA or gDNA used as material had been derived from T cells, B-cell-depleted T cells, or PBMCs.

Per the original data handling: Nucleated cell counts were estimated from reference gene primer amplification. Sequencing was performed with immunoSEQ multiplex PCR; in TCRdb, only in-frame clones are kept and a portion is missing. V and J calls and clone size are given by that table; D and trimming were obtained from the DNA. The table records tens of thousands of clones, about 81% of them present only once. The V and J ends lost 4 bases and 2 bases respectively, with 12 bases between them. This CDR3 is 15 amino acids long. Germline V lookup: CDR1 SGHRS, CDR2 YFSETQ. The rearrangement links TRBV5-1 to TRBJ2-2; D is possibly TRBD1 (5 bases). The sequence came from a human donor in a cohort sampled during active COVID-19. The sequencing sample was made of peripheral blood. CDR3 nucleotide sequence: TGCGCCAGCAGCACAGACAGTTCCAACACCGGGGAGCTGTTTTTT. It is translated as CASSTDSSNTGELFF. Filled out from reference TRBV5-1 and TRBJ2-2, the complete variable domain reads KAGVTQTPRYLIKTRGQQVTLSCSPISGHRSVSWYQQTPGQGLQFLFEYFSETQRNKGNFPGRFSGRQFSNSRSEMNVSTLELGDSALYLCASSTDSSNTGELFFGEGSRLTVL.